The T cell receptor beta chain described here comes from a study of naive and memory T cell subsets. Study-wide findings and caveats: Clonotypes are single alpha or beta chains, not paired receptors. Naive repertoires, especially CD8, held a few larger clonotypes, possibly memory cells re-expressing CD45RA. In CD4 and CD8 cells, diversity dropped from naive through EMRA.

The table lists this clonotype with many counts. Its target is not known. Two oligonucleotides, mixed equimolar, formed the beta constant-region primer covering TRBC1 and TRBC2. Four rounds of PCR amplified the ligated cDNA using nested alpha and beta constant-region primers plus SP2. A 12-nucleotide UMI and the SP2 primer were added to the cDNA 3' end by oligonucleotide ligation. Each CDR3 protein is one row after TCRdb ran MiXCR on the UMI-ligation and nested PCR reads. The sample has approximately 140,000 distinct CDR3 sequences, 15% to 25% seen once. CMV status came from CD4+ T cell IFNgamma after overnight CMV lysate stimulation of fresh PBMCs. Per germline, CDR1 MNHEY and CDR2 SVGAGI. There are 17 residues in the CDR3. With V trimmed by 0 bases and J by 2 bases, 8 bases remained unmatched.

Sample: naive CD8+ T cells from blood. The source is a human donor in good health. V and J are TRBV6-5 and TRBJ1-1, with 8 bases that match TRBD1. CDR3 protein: CASSYSQNRGVNTEAFF. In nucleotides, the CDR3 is TGTGCCAGCAGTTACTCCCAAAACAGGGGGGTAAACACTGAAGCTTTCTTT.